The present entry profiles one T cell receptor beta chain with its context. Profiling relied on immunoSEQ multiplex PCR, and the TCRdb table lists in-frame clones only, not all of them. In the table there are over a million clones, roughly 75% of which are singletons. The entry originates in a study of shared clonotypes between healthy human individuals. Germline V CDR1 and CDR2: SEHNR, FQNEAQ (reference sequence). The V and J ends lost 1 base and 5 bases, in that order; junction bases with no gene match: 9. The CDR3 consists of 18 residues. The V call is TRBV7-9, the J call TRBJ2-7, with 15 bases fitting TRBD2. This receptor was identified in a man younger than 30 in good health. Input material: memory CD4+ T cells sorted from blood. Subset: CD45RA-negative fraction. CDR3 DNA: TGTGCCAGCAGCTTAGGGCGGACTAGCGGGAGGGCCTGGGACGAGCAGTACTTC. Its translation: CASSLGRTSGRAWDEQYF.